This entry is about one T cell receptor beta chain. Focal radiation was given together with CTLA-4 blockade (ipilimumab) to patients with chemo-refractory metastatic non-small-cell lung cancer. Method: immunoSEQ multiplex PCR; TCRdb's copy keeps in-frame clones and lacks some. This sample has 40,000 or so clones, with 70% to 85% found just once. V lost 3 bases to trimming and J lost 1 base; unmatched junction nucleotides: 1. The germline gives CDR1 SNHLY, CDR2 FYNNEI. The CDR3 is 15 amino acids. This record comes from a study of radiotherapy plus CTLA-4 blockade in lung cancer. This TCR was sampled from a human donor with non-small cell lung cancer who had stable disease on radiotherapy plus ipilimumab. Sequencing used peripheral blood, obtained from a patient treated with radiotherapy plus ipilimumab. The V gene is TRBV2, the J gene TRBJ1-4; TRBD1 matches 8 bases. The CDR3 region is CASSDRGLTNEKLFF. In nucleotides, the CDR3 is TGTGCCAGCAGTGACAGGGGGCTAACTAATGAAAAACTGTTTTTT.